This entry is about one T cell receptor beta chain. Its target antigen remains unknown. No much larger clonotype is one base removed from it; base qualities were not supplied. To prepare the library, the immunoSEQ multiplex PCR assay was applied. TCRdb retrieved this table from immuneACCESS and kept in-frame rearrangements only. Not all clones are present; in checked studies, unresolved V genes account for under half, and no reason is known for the remainder. The sample yields about 51,000 clones; 80% were counted once. The ten biggest clones cover 10% of the sample. The sample comes from a study of control samples from healthy donors and cancer patients (dated by TCRdb to 2019 to 2021). Including the terminal cysteine and phenylalanine, the CDR3 comprises 15 residues. The retained sequence is limited to the CDR3, 45 bases, with the frame set at the first base. From V the trimming removes 2 bases and from J it removes 9 bases, while the gene matches leave 1 base of the junction unaccounted for. Via the germline V gene, CDR1 is KGHSH and CDR2 LQKENI.

This clonotype was obtained from a man between 65 and 85 years old in good health. Here the chain combines TRBV18 and TRBJ2-1; TRBD2 agrees with 16 junctional bases. Sequenced sample: blood. Read as DNA, the sequence is TGTGCCAGCTCACCAGGGACTAGCGGGAGGGCTGAGCAGTTCTTC. It encodes CASSPGTSGRAEQFF.